This T cell receptor beta chain was sequenced for a study of cytomegalovirus exposure and HLA in healthy donors. Overall study findings and caveats: The authors listed 164 TCR beta chains as cytomegalovirus-associated.

The assay was immunoSEQ multiplex PCR, and TCRdb's table has in-frame clones only and misses some. The table lists about 360,000 clones, 86% of them singletons. V lost 4 bases and J lost 2; bases outside the gene matches: 10. CDR3 length: 19 residues. Germline lookup yields CDR1 LNHDA and CDR2 SQIVND (reference sequence). To note about this clone: The antigen is unknown.

The genes are TRBV19 and TRBJ2-6, with 11 bases identical to TRBD1. The clonotype comes from a woman aged 18-29 years in good health and CMV-seronegative. Sequencing input: PBMCs. CDR3 sequence: CASSTPDRGLGTGANVLTF. The CDR3 DNA reads as TGTGCCAGTAGTACCCCGGACAGGGGGCTGGGGACTGGGGCCAACGTCCTGACTTTC.